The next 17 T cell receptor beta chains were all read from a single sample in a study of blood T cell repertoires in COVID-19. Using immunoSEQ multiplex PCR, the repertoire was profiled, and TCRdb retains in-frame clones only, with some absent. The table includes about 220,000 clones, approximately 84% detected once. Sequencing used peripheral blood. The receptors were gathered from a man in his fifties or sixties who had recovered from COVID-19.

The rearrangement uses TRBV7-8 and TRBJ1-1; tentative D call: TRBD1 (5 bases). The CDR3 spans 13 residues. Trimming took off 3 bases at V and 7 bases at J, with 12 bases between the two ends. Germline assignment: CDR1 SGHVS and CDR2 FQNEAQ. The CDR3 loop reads CASSLAGVYEAFF. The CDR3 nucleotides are TGTGCCAGCAGCTTGGCGGGGGTATATGAAGCTTTCTTT.

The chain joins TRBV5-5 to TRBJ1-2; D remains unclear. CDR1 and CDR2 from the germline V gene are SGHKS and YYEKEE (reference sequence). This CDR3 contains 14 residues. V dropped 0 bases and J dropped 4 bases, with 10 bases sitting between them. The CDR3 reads CASSLARGFYGYTF. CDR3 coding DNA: TGTGCCAGCAGCTTGGCAAGAGGGTTCTATGGCTACACCTTC. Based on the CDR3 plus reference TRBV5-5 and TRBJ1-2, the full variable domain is DAGVTQSPTHLIKTRGQQVTLRCSPISGHKSVSWYQQVLGQGPQFIFQYYEKEERGRGNFPDRFSARQFPNYSSELNVNALLLGDSALYLCASSLARGFYGYTFGSGTRLTVV.

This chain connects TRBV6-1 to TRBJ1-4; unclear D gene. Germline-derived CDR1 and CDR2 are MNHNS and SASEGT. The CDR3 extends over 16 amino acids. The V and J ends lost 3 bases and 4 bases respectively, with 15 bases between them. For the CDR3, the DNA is TGTGCCAGCAGTGACCCCCATACCGGGAATAATGAAAAACTGTTTTTT. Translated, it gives CASSDPHTGNNEKLFF.

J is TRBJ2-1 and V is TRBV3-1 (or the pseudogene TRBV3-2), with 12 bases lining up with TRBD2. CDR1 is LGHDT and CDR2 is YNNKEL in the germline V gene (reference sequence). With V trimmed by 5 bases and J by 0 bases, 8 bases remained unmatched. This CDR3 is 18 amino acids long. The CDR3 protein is CASSSTSGRGSSYNEQFF. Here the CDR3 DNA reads TGTGCCAGCAGCTCGACTAGCGGGAGAGGAAGCTCCTACAATGAGCAGTTCTTC.

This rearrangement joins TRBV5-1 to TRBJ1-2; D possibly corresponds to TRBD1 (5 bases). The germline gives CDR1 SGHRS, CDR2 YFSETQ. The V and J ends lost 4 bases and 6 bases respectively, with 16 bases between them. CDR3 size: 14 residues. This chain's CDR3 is CASSLPDKANGYTF. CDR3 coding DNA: TGCGCCAGCAGCCTACCGGACAAAGCGAATGGCTACACCTTC.

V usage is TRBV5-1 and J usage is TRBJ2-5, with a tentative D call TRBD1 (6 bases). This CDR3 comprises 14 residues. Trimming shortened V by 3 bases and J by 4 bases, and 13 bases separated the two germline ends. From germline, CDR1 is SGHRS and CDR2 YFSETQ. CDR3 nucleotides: TGCGCCAGCAGCTGGGAGACAGGACGAGAGACCCAGTACTTC. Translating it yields CASSWETGRETQYF. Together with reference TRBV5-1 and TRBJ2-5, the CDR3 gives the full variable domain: KAGVTQTPRYLIKTRGQQVTLSCSPISGHRSVSWYQQTPGQGLQFLFEYFSETQRNKGNFPGRFSGRQFSNSRSEMNVSTLELGDSALYLCASSWETGRETQYFGPGTRLLVL.

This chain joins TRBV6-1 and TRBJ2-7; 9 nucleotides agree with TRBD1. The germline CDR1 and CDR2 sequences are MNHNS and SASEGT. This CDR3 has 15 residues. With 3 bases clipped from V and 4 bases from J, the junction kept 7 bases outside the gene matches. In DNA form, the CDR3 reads TGTGCCAGCAGTGATCCAGGGACAGGGAAATACGAGCAGTACTTC. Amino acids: CASSDPGTGKYEQYF.

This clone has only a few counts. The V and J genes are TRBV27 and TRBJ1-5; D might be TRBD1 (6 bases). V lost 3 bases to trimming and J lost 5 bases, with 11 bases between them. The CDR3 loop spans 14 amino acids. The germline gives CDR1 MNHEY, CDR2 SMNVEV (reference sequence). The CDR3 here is CASSLRQGYQPQHF. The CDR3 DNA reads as TGTGCCAGCAGTTTGCGGCAGGGGTATCAGCCCCAGCATTTT.

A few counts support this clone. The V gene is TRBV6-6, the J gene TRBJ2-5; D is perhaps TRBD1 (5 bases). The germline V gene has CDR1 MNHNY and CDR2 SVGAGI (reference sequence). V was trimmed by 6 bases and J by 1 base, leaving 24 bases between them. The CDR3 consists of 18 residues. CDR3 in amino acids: CASSRRPEQGSLQETQYF. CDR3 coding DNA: TGTGCCAGCAGCCGACGCCCCGAGCAGGGCTCCCTCCAAGAGACCCAGTACTTC.

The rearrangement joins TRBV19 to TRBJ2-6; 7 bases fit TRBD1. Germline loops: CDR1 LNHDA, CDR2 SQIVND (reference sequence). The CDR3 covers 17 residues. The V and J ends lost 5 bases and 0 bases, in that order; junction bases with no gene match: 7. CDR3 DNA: TGTGCCAGTAGTGCCGAGGGACAGCCCTCTGGGGCCAACGTCCTGACTTTC. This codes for CASSAEGQPSGANVLTF. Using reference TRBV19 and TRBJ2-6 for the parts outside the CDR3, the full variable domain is DGGITQSPKYLFRKEGQNVTLSCEQNLNHDAMYWYRQDPGQGLRLIYYSQIVNDFQKGDIAEGYSVSREKKESFPLTVTSAQKNPTAFYLCASSAEGQPSGANVLTFGAGSRLTVL.

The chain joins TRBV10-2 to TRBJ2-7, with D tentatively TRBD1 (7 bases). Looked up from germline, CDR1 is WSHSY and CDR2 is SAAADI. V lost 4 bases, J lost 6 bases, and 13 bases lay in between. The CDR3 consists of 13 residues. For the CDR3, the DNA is TGCGCCAGCAGTGGACAGGGACTCAGCGAGCAGTACTTC. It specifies CASSGQGLSEQYF.

CDR3 bases: TGCGCCAGCAGTGAATCCCTGAACACCGGGGAGCTGTTTTTT. Protein product: CASSESLNTGELFF. This chain joins TRBV10-1 and TRBJ2-2; no firm D call. Germline values: CDR1 WNHNN, CDR2 SYGVQD (reference sequence). The V end lost 3 bases, the J end lost 1 base, and 6 bases lay between the germline ends. The CDR3 is made up of 14 amino acids.

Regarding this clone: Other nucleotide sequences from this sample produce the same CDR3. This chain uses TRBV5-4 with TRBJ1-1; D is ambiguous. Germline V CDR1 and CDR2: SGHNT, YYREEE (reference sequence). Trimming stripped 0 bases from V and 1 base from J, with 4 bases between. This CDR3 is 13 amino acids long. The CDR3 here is CASSLGGNTEAFF. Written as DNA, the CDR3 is TGTGCCAGCAGCTTGGGAGGGAACACTGAAGCTTTCTTT. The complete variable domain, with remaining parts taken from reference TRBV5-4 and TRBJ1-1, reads ETGVTQSPTHLIKTRGQQVTLRCSSQSGHNTVSWYQQALGQGPQFIFQYYREEENGRGNFPPRFSGLQFPNYSSELNVNALELDDSALYLCASSLGGNTEAFFGQGTRLTVV.

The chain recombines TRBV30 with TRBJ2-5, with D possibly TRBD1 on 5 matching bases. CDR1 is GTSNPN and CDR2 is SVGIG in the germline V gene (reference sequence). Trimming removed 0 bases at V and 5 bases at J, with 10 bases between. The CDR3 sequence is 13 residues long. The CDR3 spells CAWSVKGSETQYF. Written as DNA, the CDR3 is TGTGCCTGGAGTGTAAAGGGGTCCGAGACCCAGTACTTC.

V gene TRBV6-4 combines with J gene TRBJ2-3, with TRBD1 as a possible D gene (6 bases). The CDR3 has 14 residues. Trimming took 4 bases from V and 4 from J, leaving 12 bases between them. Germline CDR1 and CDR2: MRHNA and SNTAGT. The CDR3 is CASSVGAGADTQYF. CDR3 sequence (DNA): TGTGCCAGCAGTGTGGGGGCCGGTGCAGATACGCAGTATTTT.

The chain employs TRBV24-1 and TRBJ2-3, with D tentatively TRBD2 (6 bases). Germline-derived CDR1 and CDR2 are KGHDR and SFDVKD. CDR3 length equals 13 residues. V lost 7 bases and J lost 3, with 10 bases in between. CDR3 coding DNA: TGTGCCACCAGAATCGGGGGAACAGATACGCAGTATTTT. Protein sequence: CATRIGGTDTQYF.

The CDR3 sequence is CASSSRGEGRGTQYF. DNA of the CDR3: TGTGCCAGCAGCTCCCGAGGGGAGGGCCGGGGTACGCAGTATTTT. The chain employs TRBV11-2 and TRBJ2-3; 7 bases match TRBD2. V was pared by 4 bases and J by 8 bases, with 12 bases of the junction left unmatched. The CDR3 runs 15 residues. In germline, CDR1 is SGHAT, CDR2 FQNNGV.